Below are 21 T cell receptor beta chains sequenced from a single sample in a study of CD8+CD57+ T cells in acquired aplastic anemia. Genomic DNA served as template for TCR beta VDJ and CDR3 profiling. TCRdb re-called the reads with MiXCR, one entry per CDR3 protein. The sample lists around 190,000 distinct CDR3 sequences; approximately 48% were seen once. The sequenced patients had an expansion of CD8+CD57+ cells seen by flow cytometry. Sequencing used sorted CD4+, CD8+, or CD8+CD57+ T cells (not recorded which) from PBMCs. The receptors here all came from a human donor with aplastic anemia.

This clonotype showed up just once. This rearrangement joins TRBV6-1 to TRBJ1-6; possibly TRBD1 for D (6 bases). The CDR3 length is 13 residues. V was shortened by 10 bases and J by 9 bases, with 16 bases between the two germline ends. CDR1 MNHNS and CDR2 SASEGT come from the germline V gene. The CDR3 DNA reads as TGTGCCACCTCAGACAGGAGAGGTTCACCCCTCCACTTT. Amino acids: CATSDRRGSPLHF.

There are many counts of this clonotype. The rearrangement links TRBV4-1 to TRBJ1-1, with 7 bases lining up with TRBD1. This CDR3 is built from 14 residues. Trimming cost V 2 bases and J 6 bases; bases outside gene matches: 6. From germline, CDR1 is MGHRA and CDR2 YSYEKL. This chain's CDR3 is CASSQRQGDAEAFF. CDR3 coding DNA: TGCGCCAGCAGCCAAAGACAGGGAGATGCTGAAGCTTTCTTT.

As DNA, the CDR3 is TGTGCCAGTAAGGTAGCGGGAAGCACCGGGGAGCTGTTTTTT. Amino acid sequence: CASKVAGSTGELFF. The rearrangement links TRBV19 to TRBJ2-2; 8 bases agree with TRBD2. Germline V CDR1 and CDR2: LNHDA, SQIVND (reference sequence). After removal of 7 bases from V and 4 bases from J, the junction contained 5 bases not matched to a gene. CDR3 length: 14 residues.

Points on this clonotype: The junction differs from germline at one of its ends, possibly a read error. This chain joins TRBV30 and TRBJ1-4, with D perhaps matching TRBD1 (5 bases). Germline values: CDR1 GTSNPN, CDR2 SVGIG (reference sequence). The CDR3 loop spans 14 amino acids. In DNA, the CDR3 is TGTGCCTGGACTGATACAGGCCGAGGGGAAAAACTGGTTTTT. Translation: CAWTDTGRGEKLVF. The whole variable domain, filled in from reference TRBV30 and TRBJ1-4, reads SQTIHQWPATLVQPVGSPLSLECTVEGTSNPNLYWYRQAAGRGLQLLFYSVGIGQISSEVPQNLSASRPQDRQFILSSKKLLLSDSGFYLCAWTDTGRGEKLVFGSGTQLSVL.

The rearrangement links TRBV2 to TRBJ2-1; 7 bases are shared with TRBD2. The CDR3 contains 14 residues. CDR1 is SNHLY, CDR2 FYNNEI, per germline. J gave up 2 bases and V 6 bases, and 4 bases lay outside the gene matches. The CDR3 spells CASSGTITYNEQFF. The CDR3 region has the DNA TGTGCCAGCAGCGGGACTATCACCTACAATGAGCAGTTCTTC.

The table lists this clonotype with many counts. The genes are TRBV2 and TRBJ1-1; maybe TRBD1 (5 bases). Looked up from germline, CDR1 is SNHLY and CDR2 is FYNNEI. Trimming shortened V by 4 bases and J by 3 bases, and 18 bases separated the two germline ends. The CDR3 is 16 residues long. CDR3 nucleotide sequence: TGTGCCAGCAGTGTCCAGGGTGTATTCCGGGACACTGAAGCTTTCTTT. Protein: CASSVQGVFRDTEAFF.

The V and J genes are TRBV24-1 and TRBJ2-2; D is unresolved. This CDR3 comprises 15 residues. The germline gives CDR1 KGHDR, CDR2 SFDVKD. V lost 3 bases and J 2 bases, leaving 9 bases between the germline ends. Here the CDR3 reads CATSDRSINTGELFF. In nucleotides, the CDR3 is TGTGCCACCAGTGATCGCAGTATTAACACCGGGGAGCTGTTTTTT.

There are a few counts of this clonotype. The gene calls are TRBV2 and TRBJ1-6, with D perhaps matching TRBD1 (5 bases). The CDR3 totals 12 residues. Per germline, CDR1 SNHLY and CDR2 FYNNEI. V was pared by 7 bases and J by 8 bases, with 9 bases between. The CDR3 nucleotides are TGTGCCAGCACGGGGGGGGATTCACCCCTCCACTTT. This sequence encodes CASTGGDSPLHF.

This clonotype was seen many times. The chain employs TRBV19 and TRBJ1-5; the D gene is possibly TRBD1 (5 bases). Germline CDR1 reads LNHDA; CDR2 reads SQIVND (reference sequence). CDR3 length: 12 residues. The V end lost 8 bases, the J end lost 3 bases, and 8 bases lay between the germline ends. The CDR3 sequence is CASQGSNQPQHF. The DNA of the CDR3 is TGTGCCAGTCAGGGTTCCAATCAGCCCCAGCATTTT.

The CDR3 bases are TGTGCTACAAGACGAGGACGGCCCATCCAAGAGACCCAGTACTTC. It specifies CATRRGRPIQETQYF. V gene TRBV15 combines with J gene TRBJ2-5; no clear D gene. CDR3 length: 15 amino acids. Germline V gene data show CDR1 as LNHNV and CDR2 as YYDKDF (reference sequence).

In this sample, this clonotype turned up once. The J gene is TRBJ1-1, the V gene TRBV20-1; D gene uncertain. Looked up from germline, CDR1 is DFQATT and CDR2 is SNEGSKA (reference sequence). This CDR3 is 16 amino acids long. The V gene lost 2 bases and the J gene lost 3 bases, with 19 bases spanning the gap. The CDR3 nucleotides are TGCAGTGCTAGACCCCGGTCCTTTCTCGGCCACACTGAAGCTTTCTTT. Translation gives CSARPRSFLGHTEAFF.

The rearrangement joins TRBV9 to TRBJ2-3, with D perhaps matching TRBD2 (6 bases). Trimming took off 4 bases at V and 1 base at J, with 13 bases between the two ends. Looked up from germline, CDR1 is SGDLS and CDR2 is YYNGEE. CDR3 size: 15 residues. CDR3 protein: CASSTRDSRTDTQYF. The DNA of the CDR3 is TGTGCCAGCAGCACCAGGGACTCTCGCACAGATACGCAGTATTTT.

CDR3 protein: CASSSTVSGNTIYF. DNA of the CDR3: TGTGCCAGCAGTTCGACGGTCTCTGGAAACACCATATATTTT. This chain uses TRBV28 with TRBJ1-3; D is ambiguous. Germline values: CDR1 MDHEN, CDR2 SYDVKM. Trimming took 4 bases from V and 0 from J, leaving 7 bases between them. There are 14 residues in the CDR3.

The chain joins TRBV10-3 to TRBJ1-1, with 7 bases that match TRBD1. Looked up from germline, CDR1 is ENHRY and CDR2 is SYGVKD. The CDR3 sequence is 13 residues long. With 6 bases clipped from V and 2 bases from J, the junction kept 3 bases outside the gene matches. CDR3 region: CAIRTGINTEAFF. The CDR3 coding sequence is TGTGCCATCAGGACAGGGATAAACACTGAAGCTTTCTTT.

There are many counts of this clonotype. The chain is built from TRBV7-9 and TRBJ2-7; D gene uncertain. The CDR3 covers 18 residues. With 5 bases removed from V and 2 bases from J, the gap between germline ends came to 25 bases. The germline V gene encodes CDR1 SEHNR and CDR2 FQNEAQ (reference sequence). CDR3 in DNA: TGTGCCAGCAGCCCTAGGGAAGGTCGCCTTAAGACCGCCTACGAGCAGTACTTC. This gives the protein CASSPREGRLKTAYEQYF.

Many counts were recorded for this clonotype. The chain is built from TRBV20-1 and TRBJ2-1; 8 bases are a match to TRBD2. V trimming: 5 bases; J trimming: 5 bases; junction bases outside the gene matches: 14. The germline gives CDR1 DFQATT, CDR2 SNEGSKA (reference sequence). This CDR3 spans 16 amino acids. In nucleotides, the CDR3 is TGCAGTGCTCTTATCTTGGGGCGGGGGGCCGACAATGAGCAGTTCTTC. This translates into CSALILGRGADNEQFF.

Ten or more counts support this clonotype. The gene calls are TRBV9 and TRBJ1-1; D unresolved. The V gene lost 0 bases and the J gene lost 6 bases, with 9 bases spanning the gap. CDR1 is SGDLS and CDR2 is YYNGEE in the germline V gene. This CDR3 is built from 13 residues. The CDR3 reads CASSVDLVAEAFF. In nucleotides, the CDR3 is TGTGCCAGCAGCGTAGATCTGGTAGCTGAAGCTTTCTTT. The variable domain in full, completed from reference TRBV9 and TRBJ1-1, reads DSGVTQTPKHLITATGQRVTLRCSPRSGDLSVYWYQQSLDQGLQFLIQYYNGEERAKGNILERFSAQQFPDLHSELNLSSLELGDSALYFCASSVDLVAEAFFGQGTRLTVV.

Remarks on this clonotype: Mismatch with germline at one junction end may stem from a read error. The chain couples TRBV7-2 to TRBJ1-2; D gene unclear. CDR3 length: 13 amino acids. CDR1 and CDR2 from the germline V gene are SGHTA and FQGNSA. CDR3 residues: CASSLGSDYGYTF. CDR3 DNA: TGCGCCAGCAGTTTAGGGTCGGACTATGGCTACACCTTC. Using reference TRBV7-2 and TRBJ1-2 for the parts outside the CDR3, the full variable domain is GAGVSQSPSNKVTEKGKDVELRCDPISGHTALYWYRQSLGQGLEFLIYFQGNSAPDKSGLPSDRFSAERTGGSVSTLTIQRTQQEDSAVYLCASSLGSDYGYTFGSGTRLTVV.

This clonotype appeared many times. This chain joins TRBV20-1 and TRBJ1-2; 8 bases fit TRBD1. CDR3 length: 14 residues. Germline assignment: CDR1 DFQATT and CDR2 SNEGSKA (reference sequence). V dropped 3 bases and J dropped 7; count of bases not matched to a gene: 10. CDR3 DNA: TGCAGTGCTAGTAAGGACCCGACAGGGGTTGGCTACACCTTC. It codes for CSASKDPTGVGYTF.

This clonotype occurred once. Written as DNA, the CDR3 is TGCAGCGTTTTAGGTGTCGGGGGAGTCCCCTACGAGCAGTACTTC. Translating it yields CSVLGVGGVPYEQYF. The chain couples TRBV29-1 to TRBJ2-7, with D perhaps matching TRBD2 (6 bases). The V end was cut by 5 bases, the J end by 2 bases, with 19 bases between. CDR3 length: 15 residues. CDR1 is SQVTM and CDR2 is ANQGSEA in the germline V gene.

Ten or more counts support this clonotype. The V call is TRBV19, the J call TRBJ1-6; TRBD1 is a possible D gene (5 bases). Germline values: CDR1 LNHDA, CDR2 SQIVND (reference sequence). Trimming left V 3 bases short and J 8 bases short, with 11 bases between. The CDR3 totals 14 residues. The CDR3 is CASSMERGHSPLHF. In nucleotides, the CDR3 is TGTGCCAGTAGTATGGAAAGGGGTCATTCACCCCTCCACTTT.